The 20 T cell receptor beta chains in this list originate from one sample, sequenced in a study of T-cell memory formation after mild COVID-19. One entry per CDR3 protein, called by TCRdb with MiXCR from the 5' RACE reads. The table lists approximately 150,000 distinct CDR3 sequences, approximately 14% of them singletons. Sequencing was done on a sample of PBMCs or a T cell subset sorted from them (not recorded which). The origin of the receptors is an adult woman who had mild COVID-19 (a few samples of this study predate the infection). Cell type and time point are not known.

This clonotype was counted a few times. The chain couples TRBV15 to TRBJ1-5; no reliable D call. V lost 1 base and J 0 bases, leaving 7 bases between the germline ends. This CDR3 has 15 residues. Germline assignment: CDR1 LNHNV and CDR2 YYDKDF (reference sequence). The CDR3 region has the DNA TGTGCCACCAGCAGAGTTGCAGGTAGCAATCAGCCCCAGCATTTT. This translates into CATSRVAGSNQPQHF. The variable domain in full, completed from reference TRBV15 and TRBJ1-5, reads DAMVIQNPRYQVTQFGKPVTLSCSQTLNHNVMYWYQQKSSQAPKLLFHYYDKDFNNEADTPDNFQSRRPNTSFCFLDIRSPGLGDTAMYLCATSRVAGSNQPQHFGDGTRLSIL.

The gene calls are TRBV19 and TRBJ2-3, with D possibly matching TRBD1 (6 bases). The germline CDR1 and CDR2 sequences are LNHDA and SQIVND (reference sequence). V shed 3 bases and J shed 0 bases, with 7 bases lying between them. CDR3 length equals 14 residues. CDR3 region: CASSITGSTDTQYF. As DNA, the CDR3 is TGTGCCAGTAGTATCACAGGGAGCACAGATACGCAGTATTTT.

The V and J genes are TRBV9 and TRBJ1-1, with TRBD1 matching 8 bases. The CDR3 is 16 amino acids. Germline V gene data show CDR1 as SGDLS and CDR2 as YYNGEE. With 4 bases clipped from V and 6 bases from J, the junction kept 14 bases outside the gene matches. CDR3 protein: CASSPGQEIGYAEAFF. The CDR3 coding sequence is TGTGCCAGCAGCCCGGGACAGGAAATCGGTTACGCTGAAGCTTTCTTT.

CDR3 nucleotides: TGCAGCACGGACAGGGACATAGCCAAAAACATTCAGTACTTC. Translating gives CSTDRDIAKNIQYF. The chain combines TRBV20-1 with TRBJ2-4, with 8 bases aligning to TRBD1. The CDR3 consists of 14 residues. Germline V CDR1 and CDR2: DFQATT, SNEGSKA (reference sequence).

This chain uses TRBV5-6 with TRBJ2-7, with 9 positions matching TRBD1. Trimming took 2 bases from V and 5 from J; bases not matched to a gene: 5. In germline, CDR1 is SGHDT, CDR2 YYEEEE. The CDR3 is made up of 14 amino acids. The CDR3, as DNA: TGTGCCAGCAGCTTAACCGGGACAGGGAACGAGCAGTACTTC. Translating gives CASSLTGTGNEQYF.

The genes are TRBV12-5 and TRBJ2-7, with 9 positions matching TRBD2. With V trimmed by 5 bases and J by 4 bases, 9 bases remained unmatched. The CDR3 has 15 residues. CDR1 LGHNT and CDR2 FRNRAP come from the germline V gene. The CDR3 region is CASGTAGGRNYEQYF. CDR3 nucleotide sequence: TGTGCTAGTGGTACTGCGGGGGGGCGCAATTACGAGCAGTACTTC.

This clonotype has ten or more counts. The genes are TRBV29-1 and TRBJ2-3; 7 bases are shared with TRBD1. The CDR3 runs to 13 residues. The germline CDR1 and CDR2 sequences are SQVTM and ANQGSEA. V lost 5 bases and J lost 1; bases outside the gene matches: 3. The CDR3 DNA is TGCAGCGTTCCTACAGGGGGCACAGATACGCAGTATTTT. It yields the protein CSVPTGGTDTQYF.

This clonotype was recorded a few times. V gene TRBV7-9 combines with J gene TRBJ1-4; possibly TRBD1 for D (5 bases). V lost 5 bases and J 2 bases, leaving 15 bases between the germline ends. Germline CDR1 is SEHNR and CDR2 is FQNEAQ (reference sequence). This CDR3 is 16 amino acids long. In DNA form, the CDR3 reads TGTGCCAGCAGCCCTACAGGTTCAGGGACTAATGAAAAACTGTTTTTT. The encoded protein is CASSPTGSGTNEKLFF. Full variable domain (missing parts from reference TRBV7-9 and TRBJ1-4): DTGVSQNPRHKITKRGQNVTFRCDPISEHNRLYWYRQTLGQGPEFLTYFQNEAQLEKSRLLSDRFSAERPKGSFSTLEIQRTEQGDSAMYLCASSPTGSGTNEKLFFGSGTQLSVL.

Written as DNA, the CDR3 is TGTGCCATCAGTGGTGGGCAGGGGGCGAGATACGAGCAGTACTTC. Protein: CAISGGQGARYEQYF. The genes are TRBV10-3 and TRBJ2-7; 8 positions match TRBD1. The V segment lost 4 bases and the J segment 4 bases; nucleotides outside the gene matches: 9. CDR1 ENHRY and CDR2 SYGVKD come from the germline V gene. This CDR3 comprises 15 residues.

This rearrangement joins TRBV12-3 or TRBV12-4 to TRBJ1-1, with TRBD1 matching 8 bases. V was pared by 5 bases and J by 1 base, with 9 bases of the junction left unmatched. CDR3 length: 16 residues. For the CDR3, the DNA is TGTGCCAGCAGTACACCTCACAGGGGGTCGAACACTGAAGCTTTCTTT. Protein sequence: CASSTPHRGSNTEAFF.

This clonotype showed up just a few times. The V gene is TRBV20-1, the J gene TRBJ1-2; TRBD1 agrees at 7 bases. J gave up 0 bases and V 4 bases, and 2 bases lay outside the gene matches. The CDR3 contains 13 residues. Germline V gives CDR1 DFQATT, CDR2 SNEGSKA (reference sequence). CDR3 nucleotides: TGCAGTGCTACAGGGGGGACTAACTATGGCTACACCTTC. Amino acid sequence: CSATGGTNYGYTF.

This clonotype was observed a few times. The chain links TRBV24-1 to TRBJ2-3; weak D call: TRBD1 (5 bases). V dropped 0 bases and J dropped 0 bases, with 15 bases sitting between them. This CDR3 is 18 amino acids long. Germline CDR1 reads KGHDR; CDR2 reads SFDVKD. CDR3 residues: CATSDLPFSQGSTDTQYF. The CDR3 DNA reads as TGTGCCACCAGTGATTTGCCGTTTTCTCAGGGTAGCACAGATACGCAGTATTTT.

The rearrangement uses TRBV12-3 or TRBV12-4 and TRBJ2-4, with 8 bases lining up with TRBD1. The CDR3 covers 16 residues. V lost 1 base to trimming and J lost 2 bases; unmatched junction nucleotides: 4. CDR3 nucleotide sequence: TGTGCCAGCAGTTTAGTTCAGGGGGCGACCAAAAACATTCAGTACTTC. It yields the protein CASSLVQGATKNIQYF.

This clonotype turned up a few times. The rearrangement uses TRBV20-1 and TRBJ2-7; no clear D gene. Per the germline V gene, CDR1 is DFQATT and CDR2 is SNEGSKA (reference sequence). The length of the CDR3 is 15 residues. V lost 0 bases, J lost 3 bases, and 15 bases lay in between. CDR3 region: CSARDHSTGNYEQYF. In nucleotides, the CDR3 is TGCAGTGCTAGAGATCACAGCACTGGGAACTACGAGCAGTACTTC.

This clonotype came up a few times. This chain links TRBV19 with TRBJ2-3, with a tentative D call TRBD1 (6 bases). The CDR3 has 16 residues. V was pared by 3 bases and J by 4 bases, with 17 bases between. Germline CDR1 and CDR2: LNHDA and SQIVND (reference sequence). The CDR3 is CASSIHTIRGSDTQYF. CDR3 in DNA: TGTGCCAGTAGTATCCACACAATCAGGGGATCAGATACGCAGTATTTT.

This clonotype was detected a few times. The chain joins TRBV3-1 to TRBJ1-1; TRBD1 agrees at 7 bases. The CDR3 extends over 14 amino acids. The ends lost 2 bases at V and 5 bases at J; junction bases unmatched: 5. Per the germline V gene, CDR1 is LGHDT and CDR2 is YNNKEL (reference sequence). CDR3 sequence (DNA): TGTGCCAGCAGCCAAAGGGGGCGAATGACTGAAGCTTTCTTT. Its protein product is CASSQRGRMTEAFF.

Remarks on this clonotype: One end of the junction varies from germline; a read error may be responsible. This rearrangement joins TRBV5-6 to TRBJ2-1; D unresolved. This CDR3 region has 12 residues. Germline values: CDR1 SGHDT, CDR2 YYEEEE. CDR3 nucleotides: TGTGCCAGCAGCTTGGAGAGTAGCCCCCAGTCCTTC. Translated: CASSLESSPQSF. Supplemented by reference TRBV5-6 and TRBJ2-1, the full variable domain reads DAGVTQSPTHLIKTRGQQVTLRCSPKSGHDTVSWYQQALGQGPQFIFQYYEEEERQRGNFPDRFSGHQFPNYSSELNVNALLLGDSALYLCASSLESSPQSFGPGTRLTVL.

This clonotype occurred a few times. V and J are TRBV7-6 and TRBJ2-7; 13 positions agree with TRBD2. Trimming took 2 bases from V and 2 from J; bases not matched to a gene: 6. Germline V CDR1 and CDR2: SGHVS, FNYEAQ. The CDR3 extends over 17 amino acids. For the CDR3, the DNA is TGTGCCAGCAGCTTACGCCCGGGACTAGCGGGGACCTACGAGCAGTACTTC. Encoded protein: CASSLRPGLAGTYEQYF.

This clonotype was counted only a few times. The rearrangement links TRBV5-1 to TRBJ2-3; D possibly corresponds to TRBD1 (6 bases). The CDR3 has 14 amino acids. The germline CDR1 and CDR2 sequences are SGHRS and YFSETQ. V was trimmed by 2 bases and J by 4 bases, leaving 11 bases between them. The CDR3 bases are TGCGCCAGCAGCTTAATACAGGGAGCAGATACGCAGTATTTT. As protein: CASSLIQGADTQYF.

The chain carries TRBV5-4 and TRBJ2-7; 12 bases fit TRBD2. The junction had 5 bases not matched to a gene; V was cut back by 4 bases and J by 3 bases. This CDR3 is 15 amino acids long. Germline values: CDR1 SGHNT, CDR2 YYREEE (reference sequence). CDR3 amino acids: CASSPVTSGSYEQYF. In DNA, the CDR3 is TGTGCCAGCAGCCCCGTGACTAGCGGGAGCTACGAGCAGTACTTC. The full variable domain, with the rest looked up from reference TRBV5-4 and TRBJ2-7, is ETGVTQSPTHLIKTRGQQVTLRCSSQSGHNTVSWYQQALGQGPQFIFQYYREEENGRGNFPPRFSGLQFPNYSSELNVNALELDDSALYLCASSPVTSGSYEQYFGPGTRLTVT.